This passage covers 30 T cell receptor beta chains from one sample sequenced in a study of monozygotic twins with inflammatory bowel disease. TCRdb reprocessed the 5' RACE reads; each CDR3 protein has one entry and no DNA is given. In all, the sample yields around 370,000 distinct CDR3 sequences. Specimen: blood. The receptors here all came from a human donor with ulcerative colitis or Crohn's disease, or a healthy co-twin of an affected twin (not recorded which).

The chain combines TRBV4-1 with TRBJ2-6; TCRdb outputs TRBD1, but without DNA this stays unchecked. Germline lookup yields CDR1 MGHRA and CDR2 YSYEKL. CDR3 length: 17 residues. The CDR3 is CASSQGTGSSGANVLTF.

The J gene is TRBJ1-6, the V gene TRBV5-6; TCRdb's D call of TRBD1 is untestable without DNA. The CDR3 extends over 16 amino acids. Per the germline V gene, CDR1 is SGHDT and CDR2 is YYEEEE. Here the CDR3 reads CASSLATGGRNSPLHF. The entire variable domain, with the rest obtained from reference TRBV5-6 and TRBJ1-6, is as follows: DAGVTQSPTHLIKTRGQQVTLRCSPKSGHDTVSWYQQALGQGPQFIFQYYEEEERQRGNFPDRFSGHQFPNYSSELNVNALLLGDSALYLCASSLATGGRNSPLHFGNGTRLTVT.

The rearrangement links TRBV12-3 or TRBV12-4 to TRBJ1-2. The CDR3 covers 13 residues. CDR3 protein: CASSLGSNYGYTF.

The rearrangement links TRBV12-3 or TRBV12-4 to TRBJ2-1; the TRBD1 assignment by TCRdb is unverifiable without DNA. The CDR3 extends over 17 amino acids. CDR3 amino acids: CASSKPQGARVPNEQFF.

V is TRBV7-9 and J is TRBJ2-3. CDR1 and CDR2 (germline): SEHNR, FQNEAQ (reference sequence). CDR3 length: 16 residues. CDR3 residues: CASSLFGTATTDTQYF.

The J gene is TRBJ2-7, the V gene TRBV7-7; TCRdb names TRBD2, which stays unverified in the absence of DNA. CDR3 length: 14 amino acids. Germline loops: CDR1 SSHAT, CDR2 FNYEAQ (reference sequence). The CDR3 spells CASSLAWGAYEQYF.

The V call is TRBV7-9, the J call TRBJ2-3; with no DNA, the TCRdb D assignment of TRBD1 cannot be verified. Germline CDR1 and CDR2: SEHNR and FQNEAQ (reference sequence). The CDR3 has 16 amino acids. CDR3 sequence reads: CASSLGGPSYTDTQYF.

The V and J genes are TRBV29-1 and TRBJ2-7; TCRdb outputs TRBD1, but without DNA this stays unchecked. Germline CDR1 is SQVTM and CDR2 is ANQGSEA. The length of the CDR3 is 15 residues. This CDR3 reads CSAIPRDRGTYEQYF.

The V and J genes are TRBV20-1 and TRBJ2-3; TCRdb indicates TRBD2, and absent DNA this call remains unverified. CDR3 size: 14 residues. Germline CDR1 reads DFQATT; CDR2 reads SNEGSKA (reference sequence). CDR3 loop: CSGLRTSPSDTQYF.

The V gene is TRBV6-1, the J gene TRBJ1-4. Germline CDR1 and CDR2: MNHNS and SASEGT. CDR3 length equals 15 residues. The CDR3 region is CASRIDLTTNEKLFF.

The CDR3 here is CASSQLGRNLYGYTF. The rearrangement links TRBV4-1 to TRBJ1-2. The CDR3 loop spans 15 amino acids. Germline CDR1 reads MGHRA; CDR2 reads YSYEKL.

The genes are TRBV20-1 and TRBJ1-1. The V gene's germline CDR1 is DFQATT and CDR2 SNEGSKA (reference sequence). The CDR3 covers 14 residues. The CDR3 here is CSARREGWGTEAFF.

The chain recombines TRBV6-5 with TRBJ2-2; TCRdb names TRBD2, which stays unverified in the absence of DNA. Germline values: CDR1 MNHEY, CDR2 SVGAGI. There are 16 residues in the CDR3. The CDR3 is CASSLPSGGGTGELFF.

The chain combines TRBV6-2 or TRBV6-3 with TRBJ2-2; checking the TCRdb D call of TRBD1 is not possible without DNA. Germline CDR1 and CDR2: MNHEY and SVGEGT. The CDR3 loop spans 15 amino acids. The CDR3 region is CASSFLGGNAGELFF.

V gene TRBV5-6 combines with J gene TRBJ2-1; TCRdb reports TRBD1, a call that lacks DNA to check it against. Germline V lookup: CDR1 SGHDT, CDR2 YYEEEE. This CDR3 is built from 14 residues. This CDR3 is CASSFYQGRNEQFF.

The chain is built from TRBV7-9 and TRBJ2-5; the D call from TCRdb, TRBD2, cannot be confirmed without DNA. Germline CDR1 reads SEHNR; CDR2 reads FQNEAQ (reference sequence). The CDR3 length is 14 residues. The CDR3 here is CASSPVSIPQAQYF.

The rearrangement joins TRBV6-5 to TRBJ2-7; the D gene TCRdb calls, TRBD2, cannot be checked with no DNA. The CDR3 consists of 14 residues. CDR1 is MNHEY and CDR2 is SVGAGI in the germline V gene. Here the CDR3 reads CASSYGVGVYEQYF.

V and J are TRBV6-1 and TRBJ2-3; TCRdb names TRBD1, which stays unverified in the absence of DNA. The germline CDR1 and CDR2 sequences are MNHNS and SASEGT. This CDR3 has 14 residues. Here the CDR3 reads CASSRDGSTDTQYF.

CDR3 residues: CASEDRASHEQYF. The J gene is TRBJ2-7, the V gene TRBV6-1. This CDR3 has 13 residues. CDR1 is MNHNS and CDR2 is SASEGT in the germline V gene.

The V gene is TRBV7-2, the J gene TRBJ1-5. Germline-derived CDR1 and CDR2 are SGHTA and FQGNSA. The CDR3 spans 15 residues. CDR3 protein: CASSLAGIRNQPQHF.

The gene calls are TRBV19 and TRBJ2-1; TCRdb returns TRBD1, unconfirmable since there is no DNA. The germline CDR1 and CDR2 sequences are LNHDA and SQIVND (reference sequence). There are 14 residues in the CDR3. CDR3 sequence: CASSDQQGYNEQFF.

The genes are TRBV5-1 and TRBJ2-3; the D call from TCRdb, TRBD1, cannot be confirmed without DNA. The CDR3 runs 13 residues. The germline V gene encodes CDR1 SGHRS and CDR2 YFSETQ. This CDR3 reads CASTDRGPDTQYF.

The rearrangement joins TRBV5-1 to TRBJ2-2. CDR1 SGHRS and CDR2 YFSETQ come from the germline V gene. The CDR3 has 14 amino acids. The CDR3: CASSLMENTGELFF.

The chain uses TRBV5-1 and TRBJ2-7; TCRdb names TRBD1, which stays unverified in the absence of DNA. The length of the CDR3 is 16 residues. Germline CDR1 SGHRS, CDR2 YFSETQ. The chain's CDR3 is CASSFGTGVISDEQYF.

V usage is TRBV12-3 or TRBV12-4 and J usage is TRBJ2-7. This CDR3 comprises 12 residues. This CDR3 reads CASSPRTYEQYF.

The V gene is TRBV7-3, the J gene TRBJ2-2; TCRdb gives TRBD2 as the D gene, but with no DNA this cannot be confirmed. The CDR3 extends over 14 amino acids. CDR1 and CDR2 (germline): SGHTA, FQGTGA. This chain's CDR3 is CASSLLGSSGELFF.

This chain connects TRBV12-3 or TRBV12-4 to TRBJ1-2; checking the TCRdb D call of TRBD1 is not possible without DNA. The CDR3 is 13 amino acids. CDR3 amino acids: CASSRDRESGYTF.

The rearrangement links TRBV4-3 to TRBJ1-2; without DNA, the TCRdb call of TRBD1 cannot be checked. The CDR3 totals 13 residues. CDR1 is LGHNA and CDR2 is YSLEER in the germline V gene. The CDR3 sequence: CASSQGDGGGYTF.

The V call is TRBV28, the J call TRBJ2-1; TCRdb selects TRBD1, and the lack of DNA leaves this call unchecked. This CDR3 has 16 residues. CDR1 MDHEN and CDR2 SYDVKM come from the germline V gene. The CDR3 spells CASSGWGGGSYNEQFF.

The CDR3 sequence: CASSRGTNEKLFF. V usage is TRBV7-2 and J usage is TRBJ1-4. Germline-derived CDR1 and CDR2 are SGHTA and FQGNSA. The CDR3 runs 13 residues.